This T cell receptor beta chain was sequenced for a study of tissue T cells after allogeneic stem cell transplantation. Overall study findings and caveats: Sampling depth was limited, and the cohort was small and clinically varied. Which tissue TCRs were alloreactive or antigen-specific was not determined. Some clones might be persisting host cells.

The germline CDR1 and CDR2 sequences are MDHEN and SYDVKM. The CDR3 sequence is 14 residues long. Trimming removed 4 bases at V and 5 bases at J, with 14 bases between. Worth noting for this clone: Its antigen is as yet unknown.

Libraries were prepared by immunoSEQ multiplex PCR; TCRdb keeps only in-frame clonotypes and omits some of them. The sample contains approximately 30,000 clones, 85% of which appear only once. The TCR sequence derives from a woman between 18 and 49 years old who later had graft-versus-host disease after an allogeneic stem cell transplant. V is TRBV28 and J is TRBJ1-1; a possible D gene is TRBD1 (5 bases). The sequences come from blood, collected before transplantation. The CDR3 sequence is CASSSGTGGTEAFF. The CDR3 DNA sequence: TGTGCCAGCAGTTCCGGGACCGGCGGGACTGAAGCTTTCTTT.